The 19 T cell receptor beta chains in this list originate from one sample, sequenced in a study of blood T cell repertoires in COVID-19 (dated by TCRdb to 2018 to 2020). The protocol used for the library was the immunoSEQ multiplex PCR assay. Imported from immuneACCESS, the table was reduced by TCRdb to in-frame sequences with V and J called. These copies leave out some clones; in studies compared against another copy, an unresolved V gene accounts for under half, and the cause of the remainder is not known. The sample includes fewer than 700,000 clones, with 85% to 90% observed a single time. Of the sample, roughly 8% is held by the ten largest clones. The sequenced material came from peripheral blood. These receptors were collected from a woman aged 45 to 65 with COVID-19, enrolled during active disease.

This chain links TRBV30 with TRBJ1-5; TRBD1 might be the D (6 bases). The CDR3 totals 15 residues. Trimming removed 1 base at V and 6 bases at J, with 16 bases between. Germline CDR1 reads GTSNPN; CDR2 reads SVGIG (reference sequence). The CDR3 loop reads CAWSEGHLAGQPQHF. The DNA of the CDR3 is TGTGCCTGGAGTGAGGGACACCTCGCGGGTCAGCCCCAGCATTTT.

The CDR3 region is CASSFQLAGGRSEQFF. The CDR3 nucleotides read TGTGCCAGCAGCTTCCAACTAGCGGGGGGGCGGAGTGAGCAGTTCTTC. The chain has TRBV9 and TRBJ2-1; TRBD2 agrees at 13 bases. The CDR3 runs 16 residues. V lost 4 bases, J lost 9 bases, and 10 bases stayed unmatched. Per germline, CDR1 SGDLS and CDR2 YYNGEE.

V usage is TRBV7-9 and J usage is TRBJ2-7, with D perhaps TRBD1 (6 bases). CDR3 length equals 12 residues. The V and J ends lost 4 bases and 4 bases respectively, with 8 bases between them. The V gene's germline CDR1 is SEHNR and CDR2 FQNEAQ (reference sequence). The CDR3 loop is CASSSTGYEQYF. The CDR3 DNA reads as TGTGCCAGCAGCTCGACAGGATACGAGCAGTACTTC.

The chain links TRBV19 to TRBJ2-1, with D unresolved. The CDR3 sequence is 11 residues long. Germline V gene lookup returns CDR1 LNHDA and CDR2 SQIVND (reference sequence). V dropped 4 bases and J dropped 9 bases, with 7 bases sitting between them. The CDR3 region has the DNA TGTGCCAGTAGTAACATAATTGAGCAGTTCTTC. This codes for CASSNIIEQFF. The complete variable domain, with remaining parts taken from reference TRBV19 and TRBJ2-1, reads DGGITQSPKYLFRKEGQNVTLSCEQNLNHDAMYWYRQDPGQGLRLIYYSQIVNDFQKGDIAEGYSVSREKKESFPLTVTSAQKNPTAFYLCASSNIIEQFFGPGTRLTVL.

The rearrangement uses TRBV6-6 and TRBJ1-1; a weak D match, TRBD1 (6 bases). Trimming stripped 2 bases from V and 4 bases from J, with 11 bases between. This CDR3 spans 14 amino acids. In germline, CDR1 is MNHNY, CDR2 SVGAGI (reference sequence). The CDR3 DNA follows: TGTGCCAGCAGTTACGAACAGGGTCTCACTGAAGCTTTCTTT. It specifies CASSYEQGLTEAFF.

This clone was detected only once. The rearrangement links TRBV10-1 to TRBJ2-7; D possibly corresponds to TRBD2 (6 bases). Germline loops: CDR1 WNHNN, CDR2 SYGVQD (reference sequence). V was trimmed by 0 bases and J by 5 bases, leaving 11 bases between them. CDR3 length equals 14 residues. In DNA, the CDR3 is TGCGCCAGCAGTGAGTCACCCGGAGGGGACGAGCAGTACTTC. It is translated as CASSESPGGDEQYF.

CDR3 in amino acids: CASSPYYEQYF. CDR3 nucleotide sequence: TGTGCCAGCAGCCCCTACTACGAGCAGTACTTC. V and J are TRBV7-2 and TRBJ2-7; D remains unclear. From germline, CDR1 is SGHTA and CDR2 FQGNSA. CDR3 length: 11 amino acids. Trimming stripped 5 bases from V and 3 bases from J, with 5 bases between. The full variable domain, completed using reference TRBV7-2 and TRBJ2-7, is GAGVSQSPSNKVTEKGKDVELRCDPISGHTALYWYRQSLGQGLEFLIYFQGNSAPDKSGLPSDRFSAERTGGSVSTLTIQRTQQEDSAVYLCASSPYYEQYFGPGTRLTVT.

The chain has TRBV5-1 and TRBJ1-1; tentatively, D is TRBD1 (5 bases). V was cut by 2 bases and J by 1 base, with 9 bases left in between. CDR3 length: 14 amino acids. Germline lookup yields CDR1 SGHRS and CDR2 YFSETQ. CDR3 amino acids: CASSFSGGNTEAFF. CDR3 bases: TGCGCCAGCAGCTTCTCCGGGGGGAACACTGAAGCTTTCTTT.

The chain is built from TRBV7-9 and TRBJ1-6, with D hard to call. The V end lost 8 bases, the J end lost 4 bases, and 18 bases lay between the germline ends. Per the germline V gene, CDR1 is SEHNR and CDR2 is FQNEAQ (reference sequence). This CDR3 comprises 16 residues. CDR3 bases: TGTGCCAGCGAGTCGAGGAGGAATTCGTATAATTCACCCCTCCACTTT. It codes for CASESRRNSYNSPLHF. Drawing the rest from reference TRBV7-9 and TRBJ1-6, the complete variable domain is DTGVSQNPRHKITKRGQNVTFRCDPISEHNRLYWYRQTLGQGPEFLTYFQNEAQLEKSRLLSDRFSAERPKGSFSTLEIQRTEQGDSAMYLCASESRRNSYNSPLHFGNGTRLTVT.

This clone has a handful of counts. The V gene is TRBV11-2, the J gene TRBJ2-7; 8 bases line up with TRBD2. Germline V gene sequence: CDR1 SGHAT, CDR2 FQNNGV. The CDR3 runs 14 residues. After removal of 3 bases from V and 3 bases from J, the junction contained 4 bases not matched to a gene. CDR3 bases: TGTGCCAGCAGCTTCGGGGGGGCCCGCTACGAGCAGTACTTC. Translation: CASSFGGARYEQYF.

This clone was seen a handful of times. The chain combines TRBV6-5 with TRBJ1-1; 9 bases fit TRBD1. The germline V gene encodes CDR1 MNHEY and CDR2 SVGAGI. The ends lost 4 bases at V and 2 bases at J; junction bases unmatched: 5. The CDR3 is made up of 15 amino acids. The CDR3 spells CASSSRDRANTEAFF. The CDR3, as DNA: TGTGCCAGCAGTTCCCGGGACAGGGCCAACACTGAAGCTTTCTTT.

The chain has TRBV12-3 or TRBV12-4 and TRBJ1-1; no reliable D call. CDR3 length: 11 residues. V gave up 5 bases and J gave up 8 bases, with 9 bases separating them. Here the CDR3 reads CASSVTAEAFF. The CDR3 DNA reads TGTGCCAGCAGTGTAACAGCAGAAGCTTTCTTT.

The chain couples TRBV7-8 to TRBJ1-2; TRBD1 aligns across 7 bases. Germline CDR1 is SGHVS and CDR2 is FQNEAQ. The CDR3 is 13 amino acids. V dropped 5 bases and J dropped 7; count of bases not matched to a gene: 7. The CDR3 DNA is TGTGCCAGCAGCCAACAGGGGATGGGTGGCTACACCTTC. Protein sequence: CASSQQGMGGYTF.

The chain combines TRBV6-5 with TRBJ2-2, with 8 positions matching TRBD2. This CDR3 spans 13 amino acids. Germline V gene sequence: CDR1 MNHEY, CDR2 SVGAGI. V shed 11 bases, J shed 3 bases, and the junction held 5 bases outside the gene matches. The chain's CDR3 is CAGGGRDTGELFF. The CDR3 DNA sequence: TGTGCCGGCGGGGGGCGGGACACCGGGGAGCTGTTTTTT.

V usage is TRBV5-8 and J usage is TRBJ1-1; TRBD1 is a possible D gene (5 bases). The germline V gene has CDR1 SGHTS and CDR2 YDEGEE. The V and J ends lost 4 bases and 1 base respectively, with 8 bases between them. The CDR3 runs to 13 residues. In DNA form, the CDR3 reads TGTGCCAGCAGCCGGACACGGAACACTGAAGCTTTCTTT. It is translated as CASSRTRNTEAFF.

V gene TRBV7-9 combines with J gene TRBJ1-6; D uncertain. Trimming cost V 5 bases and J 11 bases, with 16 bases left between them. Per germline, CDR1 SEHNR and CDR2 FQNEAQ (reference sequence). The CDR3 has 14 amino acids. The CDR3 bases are TGTGCCAGCAGCCCGCCAGTGGAGGTGGCACCCCTCCACTTT. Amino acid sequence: CASSPPVEVAPLHF.

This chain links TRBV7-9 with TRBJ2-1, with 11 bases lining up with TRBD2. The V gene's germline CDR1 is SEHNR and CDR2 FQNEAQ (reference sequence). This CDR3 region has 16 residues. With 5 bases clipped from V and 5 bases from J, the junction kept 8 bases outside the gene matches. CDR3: CASSAGTSGLDNEQFF. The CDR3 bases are TGTGCCAGCAGCGCCGGGACTAGCGGACTAGACAATGAGCAGTTCTTC.

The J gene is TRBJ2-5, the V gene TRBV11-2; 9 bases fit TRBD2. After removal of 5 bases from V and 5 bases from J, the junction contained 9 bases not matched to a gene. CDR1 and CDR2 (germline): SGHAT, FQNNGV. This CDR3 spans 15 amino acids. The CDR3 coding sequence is TGTGCCAGCAGCCCCGAGGGGACTAGCAGGGAGACCCAGTACTTC. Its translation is CASSPEGTSRETQYF.

CDR3 protein: CATSSIGEFSEAFF. The DNA for the CDR3 is TGTGCCACCAGTAGTATCGGGGAATTCTCTGAAGCTTTCTTT. The gene calls are TRBV24-1 and TRBJ1-1; D gene ambiguous. The V gene's germline CDR1 is KGHDR and CDR2 SFDVKD. The V end was cut by 6 bases, the J end by 6 bases, with 16 bases between. There are 14 residues in the CDR3.